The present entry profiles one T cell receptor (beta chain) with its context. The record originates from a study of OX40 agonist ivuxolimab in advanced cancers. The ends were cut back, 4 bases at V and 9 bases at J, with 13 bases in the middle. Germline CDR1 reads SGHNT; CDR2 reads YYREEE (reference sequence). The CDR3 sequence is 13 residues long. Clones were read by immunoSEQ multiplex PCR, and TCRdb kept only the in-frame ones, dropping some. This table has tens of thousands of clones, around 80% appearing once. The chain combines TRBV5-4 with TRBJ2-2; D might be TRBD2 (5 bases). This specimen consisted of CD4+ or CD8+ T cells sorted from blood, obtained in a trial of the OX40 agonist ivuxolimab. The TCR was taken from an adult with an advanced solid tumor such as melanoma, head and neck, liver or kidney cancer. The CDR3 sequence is CASSLTGSRELFF. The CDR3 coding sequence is TGTGCCAGCAGCCTTACGGGGTCCCGGGAGCTGTTTTTT. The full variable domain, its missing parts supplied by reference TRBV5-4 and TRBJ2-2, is ETGVTQSPTHLIKTRGQQVTLRCSSQSGHNTVSWYQQALGQGPQFIFQYYREEENGRGNFPPRFSGLQFPNYSSELNVNALELDDSALYLCASSLTGSRELFFGEGSRLTVL.